The TCR beta chain under discussion was sequenced for a study of breast tumors, draining lymph nodes, adjacent tissues. In TCRdb, the multiplex PCR reads were re-called with MiXCR into one record per CDR3 protein. The sample carries roughly 86,000 distinct CDR3 sequences, roughly a fifth recorded once. The CDR3 extends over 15 amino acids. The ends were cut back, 0 bases at V and 4 bases at J, with 15 bases in the middle. Germline CDR1 is GTSNPN and CDR2 is SVGIG (reference sequence). The lymph nodes were axillary draining lymph nodes from breast cancer patients. The sequence derives from a female donor with breast cancer. Some clones in this sample may be carry-over from other donors' samples. The chain links TRBV30 to TRBJ1-2; D perhaps matches TRBD1 (5 bases). The sequenced material came from axillary lymph node tissue. The CDR3 spells CAWSVGRGVVYGYTF. The CDR3 coding sequence is TGTGCCTGGAGTGTGGGACGGGGGGTTGTCTATGGCTACACCTTC.